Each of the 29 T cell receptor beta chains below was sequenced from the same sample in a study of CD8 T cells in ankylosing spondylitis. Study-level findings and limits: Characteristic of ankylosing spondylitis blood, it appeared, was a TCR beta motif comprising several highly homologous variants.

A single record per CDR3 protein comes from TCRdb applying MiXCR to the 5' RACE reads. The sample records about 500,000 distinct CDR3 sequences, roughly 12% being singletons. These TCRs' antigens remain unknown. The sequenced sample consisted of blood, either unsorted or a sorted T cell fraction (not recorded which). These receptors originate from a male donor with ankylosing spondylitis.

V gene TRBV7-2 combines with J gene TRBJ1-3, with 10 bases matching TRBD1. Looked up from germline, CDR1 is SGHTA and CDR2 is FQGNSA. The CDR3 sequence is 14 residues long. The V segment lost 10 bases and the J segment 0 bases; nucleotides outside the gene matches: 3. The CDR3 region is CATRTGGSGNTIYF. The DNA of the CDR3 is TGTGCCACGCGGACAGGGGGCTCTGGAAACACCATATATTTT.

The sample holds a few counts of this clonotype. The DNA for the CDR3 is TGCGCCAGCAGCCCCGGGACTCCGAGCTCCTACAATGAGCAGTTCTTC. Translating gives CASSPGTPSSYNEQFF. The chain couples TRBV5-1 to TRBJ2-1; D may be TRBD2 (6 bases). The germline gives CDR1 SGHRS, CDR2 YFSETQ. The CDR3 loop spans 16 amino acids. The ends were cut back, 4 bases at V and 0 bases at J, with 14 bases in the middle. Supplemented by reference TRBV5-1 and TRBJ2-1, the full variable domain reads KAGVTQTPRYLIKTRGQQVTLSCSPISGHRSVSWYQQTPGQGLQFLFEYFSETQRNKGNFPGRFSGRQFSNSRSEMNVSTLELGDSALYLCASSPGTPSSYNEQFFGPGTRLTVL.

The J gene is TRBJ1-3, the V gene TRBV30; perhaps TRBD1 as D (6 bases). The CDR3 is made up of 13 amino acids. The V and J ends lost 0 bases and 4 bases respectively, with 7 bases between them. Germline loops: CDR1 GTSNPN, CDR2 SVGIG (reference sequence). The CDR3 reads CAWSVQGGNTIYF. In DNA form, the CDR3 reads TGTGCCTGGAGTGTACAGGGCGGAAACACCATATATTTT.

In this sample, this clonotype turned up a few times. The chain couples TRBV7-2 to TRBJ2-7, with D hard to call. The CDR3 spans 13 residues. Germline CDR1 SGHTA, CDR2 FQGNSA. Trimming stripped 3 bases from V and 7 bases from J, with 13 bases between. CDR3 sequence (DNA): TGTGCCAGCAGCTTCTACCCCGGCAGGGAGCAGTACGTC. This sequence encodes CASSFYPGREQYV.

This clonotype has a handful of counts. This CDR3 is CASRTGTSYNEQFF. Here the CDR3 DNA reads TGTGCCAGCAGAACAGGGACGTCATACAATGAGCAGTTCTTC. The V call is TRBV7-9, the J call TRBJ2-1; tentative D call: TRBD1 (6 bases). V was clipped by 6 bases and J by 4 bases, with 13 bases between them. This CDR3 has 14 amino acids. Germline V gene sequence: CDR1 SEHNR, CDR2 FQNEAQ (reference sequence). The full variable domain, rest sourced from reference TRBV7-9 and TRBJ2-1, is DTGVSQNPRHKITKRGQNVTFRCDPISEHNRLYWYRQTLGQGPEFLTYFQNEAQLEKSRLLSDRFSAERPKGSFSTLEIQRTEQGDSAMYLCASRTGTSYNEQFFGPGTRLTVL.

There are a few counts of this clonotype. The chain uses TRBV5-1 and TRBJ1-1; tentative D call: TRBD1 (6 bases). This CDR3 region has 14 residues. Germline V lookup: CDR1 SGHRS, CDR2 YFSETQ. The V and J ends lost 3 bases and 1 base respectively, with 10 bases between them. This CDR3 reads CASSSLGGNTEAFF. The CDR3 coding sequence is TGCGCCAGCAGCTCCCTAGGGGGGAACACTGAAGCTTTCTTT. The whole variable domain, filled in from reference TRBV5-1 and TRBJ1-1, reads KAGVTQTPRYLIKTRGQQVTLSCSPISGHRSVSWYQQTPGQGLQFLFEYFSETQRNKGNFPGRFSGRQFSNSRSEMNVSTLELGDSALYLCASSSLGGNTEAFFGQGTRLTVV.

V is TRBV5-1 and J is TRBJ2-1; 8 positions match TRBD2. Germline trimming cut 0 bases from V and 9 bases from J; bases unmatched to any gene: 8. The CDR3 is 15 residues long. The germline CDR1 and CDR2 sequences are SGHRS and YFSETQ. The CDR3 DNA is TGCGCCAGCAGCTTGGGCAGGACTAGCTCGGGTGAGCAGTTCTTC. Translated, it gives CASSLGRTSSGEQFF.

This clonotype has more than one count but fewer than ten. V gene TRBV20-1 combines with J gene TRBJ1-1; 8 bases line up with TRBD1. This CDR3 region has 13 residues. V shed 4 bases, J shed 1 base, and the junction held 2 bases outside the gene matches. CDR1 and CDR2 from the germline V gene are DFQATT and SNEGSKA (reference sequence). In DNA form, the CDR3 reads TGCAGTGCTACGGGACAGGAGAACACTGAAGCTTTCTTT. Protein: CSATGQENTEAFF.

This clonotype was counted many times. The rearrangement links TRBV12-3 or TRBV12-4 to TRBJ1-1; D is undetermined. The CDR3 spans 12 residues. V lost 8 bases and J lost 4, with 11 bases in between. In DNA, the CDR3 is TGTGCCAGCGGCCGATCGAGCACTGAAGCTTTCTTT. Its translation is CASGRSSTEAFF.

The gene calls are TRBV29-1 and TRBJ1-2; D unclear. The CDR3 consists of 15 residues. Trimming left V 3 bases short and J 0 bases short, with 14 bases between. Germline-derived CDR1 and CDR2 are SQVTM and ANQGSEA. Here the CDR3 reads CSVDWPGIANYGYTF. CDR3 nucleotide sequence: TGCAGCGTTGATTGGCCCGGGATTGCTAACTATGGCTACACCTTC.

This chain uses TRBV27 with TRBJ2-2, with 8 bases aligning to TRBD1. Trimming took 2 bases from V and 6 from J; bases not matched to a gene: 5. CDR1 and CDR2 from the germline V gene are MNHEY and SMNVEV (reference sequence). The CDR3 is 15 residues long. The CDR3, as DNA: TGTGCCAGCAGTTTACAGACAGGGGTCGCCGGGGAGCTGTTTTTT. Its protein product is CASSLQTGVAGELFF.

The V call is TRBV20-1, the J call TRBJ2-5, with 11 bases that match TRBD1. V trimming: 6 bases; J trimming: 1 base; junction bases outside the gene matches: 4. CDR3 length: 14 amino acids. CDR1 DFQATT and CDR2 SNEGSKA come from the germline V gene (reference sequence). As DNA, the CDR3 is TGCAGTGCCACGGGACAGGGGGGCCAAGAGACCCAGTACTTC. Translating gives CSATGQGGQETQYF.

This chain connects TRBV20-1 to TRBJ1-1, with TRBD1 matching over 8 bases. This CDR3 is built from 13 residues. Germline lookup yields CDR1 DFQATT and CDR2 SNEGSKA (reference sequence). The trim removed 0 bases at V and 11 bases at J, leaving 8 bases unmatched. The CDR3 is CSARDDRGPTAFF. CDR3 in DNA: TGCAGTGCTAGAGATGACAGGGGTCCAACGGCTTTCTTT.

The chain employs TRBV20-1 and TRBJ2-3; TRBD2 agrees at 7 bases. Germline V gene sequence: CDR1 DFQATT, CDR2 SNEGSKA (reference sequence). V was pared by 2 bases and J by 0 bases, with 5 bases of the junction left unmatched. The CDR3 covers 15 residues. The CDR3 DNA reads TGCAGTGCTAGATCGTTTAGCGGGAGCACAGATACGCAGTATTTT. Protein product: CSARSFSGSTDTQYF.

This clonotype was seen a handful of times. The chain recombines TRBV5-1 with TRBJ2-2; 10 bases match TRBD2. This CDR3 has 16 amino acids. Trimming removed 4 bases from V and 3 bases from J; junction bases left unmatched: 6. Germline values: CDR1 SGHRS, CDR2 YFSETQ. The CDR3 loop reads CASSKLAGTHTGELFF. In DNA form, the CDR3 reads TGCGCCAGCAGCAAACTAGCGGGAACGCACACCGGGGAGCTGTTTTTT.

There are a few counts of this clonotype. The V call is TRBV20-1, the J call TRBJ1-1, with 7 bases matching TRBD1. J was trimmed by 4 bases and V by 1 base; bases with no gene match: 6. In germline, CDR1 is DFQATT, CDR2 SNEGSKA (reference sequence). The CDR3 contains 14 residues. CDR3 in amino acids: CSARARQGSTEAFF. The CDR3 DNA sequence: TGCAGTGCTAGAGCTAGACAGGGCTCCACTGAAGCTTTCTTT.

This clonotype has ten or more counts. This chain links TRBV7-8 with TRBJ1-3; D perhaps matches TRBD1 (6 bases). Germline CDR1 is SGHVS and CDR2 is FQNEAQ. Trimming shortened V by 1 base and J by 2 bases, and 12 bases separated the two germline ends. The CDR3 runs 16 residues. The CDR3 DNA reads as TGTGCCAGCAGCTTAGAGGTGCGGACAGCTGGAAACACCATATATTTT. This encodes CASSLEVRTAGNTIYF.

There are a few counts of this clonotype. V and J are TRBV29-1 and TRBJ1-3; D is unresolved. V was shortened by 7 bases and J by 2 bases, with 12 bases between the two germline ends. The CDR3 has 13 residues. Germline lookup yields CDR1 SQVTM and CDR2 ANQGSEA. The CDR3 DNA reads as TGCAGCGCCGAGCGGGGAACTGGAAACACCATATATTTT. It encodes CSAERGTGNTIYF.

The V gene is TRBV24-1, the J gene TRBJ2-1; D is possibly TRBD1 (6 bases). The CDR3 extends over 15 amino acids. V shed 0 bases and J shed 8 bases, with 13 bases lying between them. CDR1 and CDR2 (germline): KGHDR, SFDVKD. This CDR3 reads CATSDLLTGLHEQFF. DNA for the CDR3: TGTGCCACCAGTGATTTGTTAACAGGGCTCCATGAGCAGTTCTTC.

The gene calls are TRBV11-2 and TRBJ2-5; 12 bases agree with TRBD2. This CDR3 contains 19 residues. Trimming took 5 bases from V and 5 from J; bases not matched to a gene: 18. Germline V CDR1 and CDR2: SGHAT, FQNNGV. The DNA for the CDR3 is TGTGCCAGCAGCCCGGGACAGTCTAGCGGGAGGGCCATATTTGAGACCCAGTACTTC. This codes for CASSPGQSSGRAIFETQYF.

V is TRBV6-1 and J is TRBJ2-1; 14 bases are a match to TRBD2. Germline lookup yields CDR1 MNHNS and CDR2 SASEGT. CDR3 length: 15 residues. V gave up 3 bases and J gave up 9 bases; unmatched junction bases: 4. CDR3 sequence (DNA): TGTGCCAGCAGTGATAGAGGACTAGCGGGAGGTGAGCAGTTCTTC. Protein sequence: CASSDRGLAGGEQFF.

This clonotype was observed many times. The CDR3 spells CATSDPGREQFF. The CDR3, as DNA: TGTGCCACCAGCGACCCCGGGAGGGAGCAGTTCTTC. This chain links TRBV24-1 with TRBJ2-1, with TRBD2 matching 7 bases. The CDR3 totals 12 residues. CDR1 is KGHDR, CDR2 SFDVKD, per germline. Losses at the gene ends were 7 bases for V and 10 bases for J; bases not matched to a gene: 6.

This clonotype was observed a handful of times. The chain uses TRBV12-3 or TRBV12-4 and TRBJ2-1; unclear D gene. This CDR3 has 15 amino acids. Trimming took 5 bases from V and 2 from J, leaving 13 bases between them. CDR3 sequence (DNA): TGTGCCAGCAGTCAAAGACCCGAGACCTACAATGAGCAGTTCTTC. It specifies CASSQRPETYNEQFF.

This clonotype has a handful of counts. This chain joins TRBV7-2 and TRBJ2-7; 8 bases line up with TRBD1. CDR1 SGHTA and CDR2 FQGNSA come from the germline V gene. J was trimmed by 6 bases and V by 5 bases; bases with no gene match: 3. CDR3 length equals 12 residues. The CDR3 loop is CASSAGQGEQYF. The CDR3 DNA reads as TGTGCCAGCAGCGCAGGACAGGGCGAGCAGTACTTC. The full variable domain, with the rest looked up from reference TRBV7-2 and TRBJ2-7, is GAGVSQSPSNKVTEKGKDVELRCDPISGHTALYWYRQSLGQGLEFLIYFQGNSAPDKSGLPSDRFSAERTGGSVSTLTIQRTQQEDSAVYLCASSAGQGEQYFGPGTRLTVT.

The CDR3, as DNA: TGCGCCAGCGAAGGGGGTCGGACCCAGTACTTC. This codes for CASEGGRTQYF. V and J are TRBV5-1 and TRBJ2-5, with D possibly being TRBD1 (6 bases). CDR1 and CDR2 (germline): SGHRS, YFSETQ. The V end lost 7 bases, the J end lost 7 bases, and 11 bases lay between the germline ends. The CDR3 loop spans 11 amino acids. The full variable domain, with the rest looked up from reference TRBV5-1 and TRBJ2-5, is KAGVTQTPRYLIKTRGQQVTLSCSPISGHRSVSWYQQTPGQGLQFLFEYFSETQRNKGNFPGRFSGRQFSNSRSEMNVSTLELGDSALYLCASEGGRTQYFGPGTRLLVL.

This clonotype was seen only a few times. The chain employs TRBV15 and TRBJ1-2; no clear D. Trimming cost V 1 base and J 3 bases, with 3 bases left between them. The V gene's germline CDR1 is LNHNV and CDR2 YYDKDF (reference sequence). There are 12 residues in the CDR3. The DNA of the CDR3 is TGTGCCACCAGCAGAGCGCACTATGGCTACACCTTC. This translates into CATSRAHYGYTF.

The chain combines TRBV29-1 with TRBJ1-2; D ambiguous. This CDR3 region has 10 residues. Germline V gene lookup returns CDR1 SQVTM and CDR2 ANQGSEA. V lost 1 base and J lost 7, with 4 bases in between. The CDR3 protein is CSVEGVGYTF. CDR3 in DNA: TGCAGCGTTGAAGGGGTTGGCTACACCTTC.

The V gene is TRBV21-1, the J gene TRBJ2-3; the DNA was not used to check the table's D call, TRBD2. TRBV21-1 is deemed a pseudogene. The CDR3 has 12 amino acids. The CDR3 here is CREGRVTDTQYF. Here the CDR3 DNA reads TGCAGAGAGGGGAGGGTCACAGATACGCAGTATTTT.

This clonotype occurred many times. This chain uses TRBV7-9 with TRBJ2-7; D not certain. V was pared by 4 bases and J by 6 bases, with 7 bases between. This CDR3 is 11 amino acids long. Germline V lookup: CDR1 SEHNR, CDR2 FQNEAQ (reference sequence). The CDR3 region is CASSWRGEQYF. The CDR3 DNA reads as TGTGCCAGCAGCTGGAGAGGCGAGCAGTACTTC.